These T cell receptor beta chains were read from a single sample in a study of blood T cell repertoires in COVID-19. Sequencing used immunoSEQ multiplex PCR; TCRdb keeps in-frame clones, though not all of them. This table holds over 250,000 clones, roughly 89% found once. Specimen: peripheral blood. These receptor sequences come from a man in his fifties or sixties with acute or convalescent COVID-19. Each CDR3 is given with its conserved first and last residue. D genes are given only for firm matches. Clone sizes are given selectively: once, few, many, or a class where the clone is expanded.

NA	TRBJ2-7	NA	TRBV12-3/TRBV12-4	TGTGCCAGCAGTTTTGACAGCTACGAGCAGTACTTC	CASSFDSYEQYF
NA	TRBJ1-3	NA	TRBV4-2	TGTGCCAGCAGTTCCAGCGCCACCTATGGAAACACCATATATTTT	CASSSSATYGNTIYF
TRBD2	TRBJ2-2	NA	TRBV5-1	TGCGCCAGCAGCGGGACTAGCGGGGGACCCCGCACCGGGGAGCTGTTTTTT	CASSGTSGGPRTGELFF
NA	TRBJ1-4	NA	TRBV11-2	TGTGCCAGCAGCTTAGAACAGAGGAGGGAAAAACTGTTTTTT	CASSLEQRREKLFF
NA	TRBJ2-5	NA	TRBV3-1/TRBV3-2	TGTGCCAGCAGCCATAACAGGGTTCTCGAGACCCAGTACTTC	CASSHNRVLETQYF
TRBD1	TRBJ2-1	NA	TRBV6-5	TGTGCCAGCAGACTGGGACAGGGGGCCGGGAATGAGCAGTTCTTC	CASRLGQGAGNEQFF
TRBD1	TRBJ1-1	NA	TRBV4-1	TGCGCCAGCAGCCATCGACAGGGTCGGGACACTGAAGCTTTCTTT	CASSHRQGRDTEAFF
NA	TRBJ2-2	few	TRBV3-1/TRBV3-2	TGTGCCAGCAGCCCAGCGCCCGACACCGGGGAGCTGTTTTTT	CASSPAPDTGELFF
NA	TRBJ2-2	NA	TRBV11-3	TGTGCCAGCAGCCAGGGCGCGAACACCGGGGAGCTGTTTTTT	CASSQGANTGELFF
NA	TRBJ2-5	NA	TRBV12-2	TGTGCAAGTCGCTTAGCGGGACTAGCGGGGGGAGAGACCCAGTACTTC	CASRLAGLAGGETQYF
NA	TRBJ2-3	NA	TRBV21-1	TGTGCCAGCAGCAAGTTTGCGCCAGCCAGAGAGGGCTCCACAGATACGCAGTATTTT	CASSKFAPAREGSTDTQYF
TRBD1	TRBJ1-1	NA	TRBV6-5	TGTGCCAGCAGTCTTAACAGGGGGAGGTACACTGAAGCTTTCTTT	CASSLNRGRYTEAFF
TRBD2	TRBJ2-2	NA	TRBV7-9	TGTGCCACCCGCTGGGCTAGCGGGGGGAGTCCGGACACCGGGGAGCTGTTTTTT	CATRWASGGSPDTGELFF
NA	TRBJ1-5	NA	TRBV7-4	TGTGCCAGCAGCTTAGGGGCAGTCAATCAGCCCCAGCATTTT	CASSLGAVNQPQHF
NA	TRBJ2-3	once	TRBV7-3	TGTGCCAGCAGCTTAGTTGACTTCACAGATACGCAGTATTTT	CASSLVDFTDTQYF
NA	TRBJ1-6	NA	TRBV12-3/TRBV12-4	TGTGCCAGCAGCCTGAACCAGGGGACCCTCCACTTT	CASSLNQGTLHF
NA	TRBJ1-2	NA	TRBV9	TGTGCCAGCAGCCCGAGGAGGGCCAATAACCCCCATGGCTACACCTTC	CASSPRRANNPHGYTF
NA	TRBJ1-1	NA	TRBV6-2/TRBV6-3	TGTGCCAGCAGTTGGGGGCCCTCTTTCATGAACACTGAAGCTTTCTTT	CASSWGPSFMNTEAFF
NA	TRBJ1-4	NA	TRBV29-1	TGCAGCGTTGCATCCAGCGTTAATGAAAAACTGTTTTTT	CSVASSVNEKLFF
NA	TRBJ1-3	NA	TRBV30	TGTGCCTGGAGGAAGTTGCGGGTTTCTGGAAACACCATATATTTT	CAWRKLRVSGNTIYF
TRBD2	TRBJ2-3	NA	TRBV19	TGTGCCAGTAGTATAAATGCCCCGGGGCGGGGGGTCCCCACAGATACGCAGTATTTT	CASSINAPGRGVPTDTQYF
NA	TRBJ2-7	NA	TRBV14	TGTGCCAGCAATACAGGGATCTGTTACGAGCAGTACTTC	CASNTGICYEQYF
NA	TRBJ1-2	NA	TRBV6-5	TGTGCCAGCAGTCCTACAGGGATGCCTAACTATGGCTACACCTTC	CASSPTGMPNYGYTF
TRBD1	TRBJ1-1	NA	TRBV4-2	TGTGCCAGCAGCCAAGATCCTAACGGAGGGGGCGCCGGTGGGAACACTGAAGCTTTCTTT	CASSQDPNGGGAGGNTEAFF
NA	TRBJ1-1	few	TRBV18	TGTGCCAGCTCACCGGACAAGGGCCCTGAAGCTTTCTTT	CASSPDKGPEAFF
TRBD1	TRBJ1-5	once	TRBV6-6	TGTGCCAGCGCCCAAACGGAACAGGGGGAGCAGCCCCAGCATTTT	CASAQTEQGEQPQHF
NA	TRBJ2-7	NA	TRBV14	TGTGCCAGCAGCCATCAGCTAGAGGTTGATCCCTACGAGCAGTACTTC	CASSHQLEVDPYEQYF
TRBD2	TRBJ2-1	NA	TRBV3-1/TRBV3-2	TGTGCCAGCAGCCCGTTTAGCGGGAATGAGCAGTTCTTC	CASSPFSGNEQFF
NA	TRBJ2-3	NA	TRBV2	TGTGCCAGCAGTCGACAGGCACGCACAGATACGCAGTATTTT	CASSRQARTDTQYF
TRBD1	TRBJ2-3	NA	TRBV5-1	TGCGCCAGCTTGTCCGGACAGGGGGCCCCTAGCACAGATACGCAGTATTTT	CASLSGQGAPSTDTQYF
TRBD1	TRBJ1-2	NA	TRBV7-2	TGTGCCAGCAGCTTAGGCGCAGGGGGGAATTATGGCTACACCTTC	CASSLGAGGNYGYTF
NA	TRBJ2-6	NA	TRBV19	TGTGCCAGTAGTAACAGGGGAGGAACTGGGGCCAACGTCCTGACTTTC	CASSNRGGTGANVLTF
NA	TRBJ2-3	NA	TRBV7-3	TGTGCCAGCAGCTCAGGGGTGGAAACAGATACGCAGTATTTT	CASSSGVETDTQYF
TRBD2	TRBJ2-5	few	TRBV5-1	TGCGCCAGCAGCGCCGGGGGAGCGGGGCCCCAAGAGACCCAGTACTTC	CASSAGGAGPQETQYF
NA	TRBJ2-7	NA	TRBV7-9	TGTGCCAGCAGCGCCGGACACCCCTACGAGCAGTACTTC	CASSAGHPYEQYF
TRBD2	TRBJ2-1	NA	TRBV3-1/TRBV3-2	TGTGCCAGCAGCGGAAGCGGGGGGGCCCCAGGGGAGCAGTTCTTC	CASSGSGGAPGEQFF
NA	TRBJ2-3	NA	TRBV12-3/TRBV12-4	TGTGCCAGCACCGCCGGAGCGAATACGCAGTATTTT	CASTAGANTQYF
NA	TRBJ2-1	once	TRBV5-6	TGTGCCAGCAGCCCGGAGACAGGTGCCTACAATGAGCAGTTCTTC	CASSPETGAYNEQFF
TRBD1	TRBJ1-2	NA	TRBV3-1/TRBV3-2	TGTGCCAGCAGCCACACAGGGGGCGACTATGGCTACACCTTC	CASSHTGGDYGYTF
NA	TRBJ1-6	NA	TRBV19	TGTGCCAGTATGGGAGACTTTAATTCACCCCTCCACTTT	CASMGDFNSPLHF
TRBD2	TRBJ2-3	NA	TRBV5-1	TGCGCCAGCAGCTTGGACGCGGGGACTAGCGGGGGCACAGATACGCAGTATTTT	CASSLDAGTSGGTDTQYF
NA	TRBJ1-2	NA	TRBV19	TGTGCCAGTAGTATTGCAGGGACTGCTGGCTACACCTTC	CASSIAGTAGYTF
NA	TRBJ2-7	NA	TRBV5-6	TGTGCCAGCAGCTCCACCGGGGACACCTACGAGCAGTACTTC	CASSSTGDTYEQYF
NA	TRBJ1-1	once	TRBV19	TGTGCCAGTAGTATAAGTTCCGGGGTAGGAGCTTTCTTT	CASSISSGVGAFF
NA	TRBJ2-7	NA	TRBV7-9	TGTGCCAGCAGCTTCCAAGAAGACACAGAGCAGTACTTC	CASSFQEDTEQYF
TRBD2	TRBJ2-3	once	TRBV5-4	TGTGCCAGCACTCTAGCGGGGGTGACAGATACGCAGTATTTT	CASTLAGVTDTQYF
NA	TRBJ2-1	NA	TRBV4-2	TGTGCCAGCAGCCAAGATCAGGGAAAGCAGTTCTTC	CASSQDQGKQFF
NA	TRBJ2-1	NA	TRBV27	TGTGCCAGCGGGGGGACCCCCGTTAATGAGCAGTTCTTC	CASGGTPVNEQFF
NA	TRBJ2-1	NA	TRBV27	TGTGCCAGCAGTTTATACGGGGGGCCCTCCTACAATGAGCAGTTCTTC	CASSLYGGPSYNEQFF
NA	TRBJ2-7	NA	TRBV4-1	TGCGCCAGCAGCCAAGTCTCTTCTTCCTACGAGCAGTACTTC	CASSQVSSSYEQYF
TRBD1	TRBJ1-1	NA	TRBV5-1	TGCGCCAGCAGCCCCCTGGAGGGGGCAGGGACTGAAGCTTTCTTT	CASSPLEGAGTEAFF
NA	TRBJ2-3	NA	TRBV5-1	TGCGCCAGCAGCTCCCGACTAGGAAGCACAGATACGCAGTATTTT	CASSSRLGSTDTQYF
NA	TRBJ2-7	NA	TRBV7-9	TGTGCCAGCAGGGGCCTCTCCTACGAGCAGTACTTC	CASRGLSYEQYF
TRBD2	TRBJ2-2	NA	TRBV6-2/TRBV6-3	TGTGCCAGCAGTTACGTCCAGCGGGGGAACACCGGGGAGCTGTTTTTT	CASSYVQRGNTGELFF